Presented here are 27 T cell receptor beta chains from one specimen sequenced in a study of PD-L1 blockade in urothelial cancer. Repertoires were generated with immunoSEQ multiplex PCR, while TCRdb's copy carries only in-frame clones and drops some. The sample has tens of thousands of clones; over 65% are singletons. Stated time point: pretreatment peripheral blood. This material consisted of PBMCs, taken around atezolizumab (anti-PD-L1) treatment. The receptors were gathered from a man aged 55 to 70 with urothelial cancer.

This chain connects TRBV4-3 to TRBJ1-1; weak D call: TRBD1 (6 bases). This CDR3 has 14 amino acids. Trimming pared 3 bases from V and 7 bases from J, leaving 15 bases between. From germline, CDR1 is LGHNA and CDR2 YSLEER. DNA for the CDR3: TGCGCCAGCAGCCAGTTGGGGGGGCGGCTTGAAGCTTTCTTT. It codes for CASSQLGGRLEAFF.

The rearrangement joins TRBV30 to TRBJ1-4; no reliable D call. V was shortened by 3 bases and J by 7 bases, with 15 bases between the two germline ends. CDR3 size: 14 residues. Germline loops: CDR1 GTSNPN, CDR2 SVGIG (reference sequence). CDR3 sequence reads: CAWRRVASREKLFF. In DNA, the CDR3 is TGTGCCTGGAGGCGGGTAGCGAGTCGTGAAAAACTGTTTTTT.

The chain uses TRBV10-3 and TRBJ2-1; D possibly corresponds to TRBD1 (6 bases). Germline V gene lookup returns CDR1 ENHRY and CDR2 SYGVKD. Trimming took off 6 bases at V and 5 bases at J, with 14 bases between the two ends. This CDR3 spans 14 amino acids. The CDR3 spells CAIRSSNRDNEQFF. CDR3 DNA sequence: TGTGCCATCAGGTCGTCAAACAGGGACAATGAGCAGTTCTTC.

The chain employs TRBV29-1 and TRBJ1-1; 8 positions match TRBD1. Unmatched junction bases numbered 15, after V lost 6 bases and J lost 6 bases. CDR3 length: 15 amino acids. Germline assignment: CDR1 SQVTM and CDR2 ANQGSEA. CDR3 protein: CSVPGGGPLGPEAFF. CDR3 sequence (DNA): TGCAGCGTACCAGGGGGCGGTCCACTAGGTCCTGAAGCTTTCTTT.

This clone appeared a single time. V is TRBV9 and J is TRBJ1-3, with 11 bases aligning to TRBD1. Germline V lookup: CDR1 SGDLS, CDR2 YYNGEE. The CDR3 consists of 16 residues. V dropped 2 bases and J dropped 1; count of bases not matched to a gene: 2. The CDR3: CASSVRDRGSGNTIYF. DNA for the CDR3: TGTGCCAGCAGCGTCCGGGACAGGGGGTCTGGAAACACCATATATTTT.

V usage is TRBV9 and J usage is TRBJ2-2; 7 bases align to TRBD1. The CDR3 is 14 residues long. Germline CDR1 and CDR2: SGDLS and YYNGEE. V lost 4 bases and J lost 3; bases outside the gene matches: 3. CDR3 in DNA: TGTGCCAGCAGCCCCCAGGGGGACACCGGGGAGCTGTTTTTT. Translated: CASSPQGDTGELFF.

This rearrangement joins TRBV29-1 to TRBJ2-5, with D tentatively TRBD2 (5 bases). Germline values: CDR1 SQVTM, CDR2 ANQGSEA. This CDR3 is built from 14 residues. The ends were cut back, 3 bases at V and 5 bases at J, with 16 bases in the middle. CDR3 coding DNA: TGCAGCGTTGATGGGCAGTCGAGAGGGGAGACCCAGTACTTC. Translated: CSVDGQSRGETQYF.

The chain uses TRBV5-4 and TRBJ1-1, with 7 bases aligning to TRBD1. CDR3 size: 13 residues. J gave up 3 bases and V 5 bases, and 4 bases lay outside the gene matches. Germline loops: CDR1 SGHNT, CDR2 YYREEE (reference sequence). The CDR3 sequence is CASSYGQDTEAFF. The CDR3, as DNA: TGTGCCAGCAGTTACGGACAGGACACTGAAGCTTTCTTT.

The table lists this clone with a count of one. This chain joins TRBV5-1 and TRBJ1-1; D possibly corresponds to TRBD1 (5 bases). V was cut by 4 bases and J by 3 bases, with 16 bases left in between. The CDR3 length is 15 residues. Germline CDR1 is SGHRS and CDR2 is YFSETQ. The CDR3 nucleotides are TGCGCCAGCAGCCGGTGGGGGGGGTTGGACACTGAAGCTTTCTTT. Translating it yields CASSRWGGLDTEAFF. The variable domain in full, with the rest retrieved from reference TRBV5-1 and TRBJ1-1, is KAGVTQTPRYLIKTRGQQVTLSCSPISGHRSVSWYQQTPGQGLQFLFEYFSETQRNKGNFPGRFSGRQFSNSRSEMNVSTLELGDSALYLCASSRWGGLDTEAFFGQGTRLTVV.

The chain combines TRBV5-4 with TRBJ1-4, with D maybe TRBD1 (5 bases). Germline V gene data show CDR1 as SGHNT and CDR2 as YYREEE (reference sequence). The CDR3 totals 16 residues. V gave up 0 bases and J gave up 5 bases, with 14 bases separating them. The CDR3 DNA follows: TGTGCCAGCAGCTTGGCCGGGGGAGCCGCAAATGAAAAACTGTTTTTT. This codes for CASSLAGGAANEKLFF.

This chain joins TRBV10-3 and TRBJ1-2, with D possibly matching TRBD1 (6 bases). This CDR3 spans 13 amino acids. Germline CDR1 reads ENHRY; CDR2 reads SYGVKD. V lost 4 bases, J lost 2 bases, and 8 bases lay in between. Written as DNA, the CDR3 is TGTGCCATCAGTGGGACAGAAAACTATGGCTACACCTTC. It specifies CAISGTENYGYTF.

The gene calls are TRBV7-9 and TRBJ2-2, with TRBD1 as a possible D gene (5 bases). Trimming left V 5 bases short and J 6 bases short, with 10 bases between. The CDR3 runs to 13 residues. Germline V gene lookup returns CDR1 SEHNR and CDR2 FQNEAQ (reference sequence). The CDR3 loop is CASSVQEPGELFF. For the CDR3, the DNA is TGTGCCAGCAGCGTACAGGAGCCCGGGGAGCTGTTTTTT.

The chain couples TRBV15 to TRBJ1-1; D not resolved. This CDR3 region has 13 residues. Trimming left V 4 bases short and J 4 bases short, with 10 bases between. The germline V gene has CDR1 LNHNV and CDR2 YYDKDF (reference sequence). The CDR3, as DNA: TGTGCCACCAGCATCGGGGATTTCACTGAAGCTTTCTTT. It specifies CATSIGDFTEAFF.

This clone showed up just a few times. V is TRBV7-8 and J is TRBJ2-7, with D unresolved. The V end was cut by 1 base, the J end by 4 bases, with 11 bases between. The germline CDR1 and CDR2 sequences are SGHVS and FQNEAQ. CDR3 length equals 14 residues. CDR3 sequence (DNA): TGTGCCAGCAGCTTAGGACTCGCCGCGTACGAGCAGTACTTC. Translating gives CASSLGLAAYEQYF.

This chain connects TRBV7-9 to TRBJ1-4; D not resolved. Looked up from germline, CDR1 is SEHNR and CDR2 is FQNEAQ (reference sequence). The ends were cut back, 5 bases at V and 0 bases at J, with 16 bases in the middle. This CDR3 has 17 residues. CDR3 in amino acids: CASSPQVSGATNEKLFF. In nucleotides, the CDR3 is TGTGCCAGCAGCCCTCAAGTGTCAGGTGCAACTAATGAAAAACTGTTTTTT.

The chain employs TRBV2 and TRBJ2-7; D might be TRBD1 (7 bases). This CDR3 has 17 residues. CDR1 and CDR2 from the germline V gene are SNHLY and FYNNEI. The V end lost 4 bases, the J end lost 7 bases, and 26 bases lay between the germline ends. CDR3 bases: TGTGCCAGCAGTGCGGGAGAACGAAGACAGGGCGAGCGGGAGCAGTACTTC. It yields the protein CASSAGERRQGEREQYF.

The chain has TRBV19 and TRBJ2-2; 11 nucleotides match TRBD1. V trimming: 6 bases; J trimming: 6 bases; junction bases outside the gene matches: 0. In germline, CDR1 is LNHDA, CDR2 SQIVND (reference sequence). The CDR3 contains 13 residues. The CDR3 DNA sequence: TGTGCCAGTAGGGACAGGGGGCCCGGGGAGCTGTTTTTT. It yields the protein CASRDRGPGELFF.

V and J are TRBV7-2 and TRBJ1-5; D remains unclear. Looked up from germline, CDR1 is SGHTA and CDR2 is FQGNSA. V dropped 11 bases and J dropped 2 bases, with 13 bases sitting between them. The CDR3 sequence is 13 residues long. CDR3 sequence (DNA): TGTGCCTGTAGTCAAGGAGGCAATCAGCCCCAGCATTTT. Translated, it gives CACSQGGNQPQHF.

In DNA, the CDR3 is TGTGCCAGCAGGCCGGAGACAGGGCTCACCTACGAGCAGTACTTC. Amino acid sequence: CASRPETGLTYEQYF. The V gene is TRBV6-1, the J gene TRBJ2-7, with 7 bases identical to TRBD1. The CDR3 is 15 amino acids. Looked up from germline, CDR1 is MNHNS and CDR2 is SASEGT. With 6 bases clipped from V and 2 bases from J, the junction kept 10 bases outside the gene matches.

Only one count was recorded for this clone. The rearrangement joins TRBV9 to TRBJ2-5, with a tentative D call TRBD2 (5 bases). Trimming stripped 0 bases from V and 4 bases from J, with 16 bases between. The CDR3 contains 16 residues. Germline values: CDR1 SGDLS, CDR2 YYNGEE. In DNA, the CDR3 is TGTGCCAGCAGCGTAGGAATCCTAGCAGTTAGAGAGACCCAGTACTTC. Encoded protein: CASSVGILAVRETQYF.

The CDR3 is CASTDGEGWGGYTF. CDR3 coding DNA: TGTGCCAGCACCGACGGGGAGGGTTGGGGTGGCTACACCTTC. The chain links TRBV5-5 to TRBJ1-2; D unclear. The V and J ends lost 6 bases and 7 bases respectively, with 19 bases between them. Germline V gene lookup returns CDR1 SGHKS and CDR2 YYEKEE (reference sequence). The CDR3 loop spans 14 amino acids.

The chain links TRBV7-9 to TRBJ1-1; 7 positions agree with TRBD1. J gave up 5 bases and V 2 bases, and 2 bases lay outside the gene matches. The CDR3 runs 13 residues. Germline lookup yields CDR1 SEHNR and CDR2 FQNEAQ (reference sequence). The CDR3 protein is CASSLTGETEAFF. The CDR3 DNA reads as TGTGCCAGCAGCTTAACAGGGGAAACTGAAGCTTTCTTT.

The chain employs TRBV20-1 and TRBJ2-1; D call uncertain. CDR3 size: 11 residues. Germline CDR1 is DFQATT and CDR2 is SNEGSKA (reference sequence). The ends were cut back, 3 bases at V and 12 bases at J, with 12 bases in the middle. In DNA form, the CDR3 reads TGCAGTGCTAGTTATGGATCGGGGCAGTTCTTC. Protein sequence: CSASYGSGQFF.

This clone was seen only once. The chain recombines TRBV2 with TRBJ2-3, with 8 positions matching TRBD1. With 6 bases clipped from V and 1 base from J, the junction kept 9 bases outside the gene matches. There are 16 residues in the CDR3. CDR1 is SNHLY and CDR2 is FYNNEI in the germline V gene. The CDR3 region has the DNA TGTGCCAGCAGCCCCCCGCAGGGGGCGGGCACAGATACGCAGTATTTT. Translation: CASSPPQGAGTDTQYF. Full variable domain (outside the CDR3, taken from reference TRBV2 and TRBJ2-3): EPEVTQTPSHQVTQMGQEVILRCVPISNHLYFYWYRQILGQKVEFLVSFYNNEISEKSEIFDDQFSVERPDGSNFTLKIRSTKLEDSAMYFCASSPPQGAGTDTQYFGPGTRLTVL.

The gene calls are TRBV27 and TRBJ1-1, with D perhaps TRBD1 (5 bases). Germline CDR1 reads MNHEY; CDR2 reads SMNVEV (reference sequence). V lost 3 bases, J lost 4 bases, and 9 bases lay in between. The CDR3 is made up of 13 amino acids. The CDR3 nucleotides read TGTGCCAGCAGTTTTCAGGGAAGCACTGAAGCTTTCTTT. It codes for CASSFQGSTEAFF.

The sample holds a few counts of this clone. The chain is built from TRBV6-1 and TRBJ1-2, with TRBD1 matching 9 bases. The CDR3 runs to 13 residues. V dropped 9 bases and J dropped 6; count of bases not matched to a gene: 8. Germline V gene lookup returns CDR1 MNHNS and CDR2 SASEGT. The CDR3 is CASISGQGNGYTF. DNA for the CDR3: TGTGCCAGTATCTCGGGACAGGGCAATGGCTACACCTTC.

CDR3 sequence (DNA): TGCAGCGTTGTGACAGGGATCTACGAGCAGTACTTC. Its protein product is CSVVTGIYEQYF. The chain joins TRBV29-1 to TRBJ2-7; 7 bases agree with TRBD1. This CDR3 spans 12 amino acids. After removal of 4 bases from V and 3 bases from J, the junction contained 3 bases not matched to a gene. Germline lookup yields CDR1 SQVTM and CDR2 ANQGSEA.